Below, 9 T cell receptor beta chains from the same sample are listed, as sequenced in a study of blood T cells in healthy people across ages. Primed by a sample-barcoded 5' primer and a J-beta primer mix, a second PCR proceeded for 7 to 11 cycles. MiXCR, applied by TCRdb to the 5' RACE reads, yields one record per CDR3 protein. The data contain over a million distinct CDR3 sequences, roughly 43% of them singletons. The sample taken for sequencing was blood. The receptors here all came from a woman aged 18-29 years in good health.

At least ten counts were recorded for this clonotype. The rearrangement links TRBV29-1 to TRBJ2-3, with TRBD2 as a possible D gene (6 bases). Germline CDR1 SQVTM, CDR2 ANQGSEA. The CDR3 runs 13 residues. V was pared by 4 bases and J by 1 base, with 9 bases between. This CDR3 reads CSVGTIGTDTQYF. The CDR3, as DNA: TGCAGCGTTGGGACTATAGGCACAGATACGCAGTATTTT.

This rearrangement joins TRBV24-1 to TRBJ2-1; D call uncertain. V lost 5 bases and J lost 10, with 11 bases in between. CDR1 is KGHDR, CDR2 SFDVKD, per germline. The CDR3 runs 12 residues. CDR3 in DNA: TGTGCCACCAGTGGAACCTCCTCCGAGCAGTTCTTC. It is translated as CATSGTSSEQFF.

As for this clonotype: This may stem from a read error, because a much larger clone lies one nucleotide away. The chain joins TRBV6-5 to TRBJ1-2, with TRBD1 as a possible D gene (6 bases). The CDR3 spans 13 residues. The germline V gene has CDR1 MNHEY and CDR2 SVGAGI. The DNA for the CDR3 is TGTGCCGGCAGTCGACAGGACGTCTATGGCTACACCTTC. Translation: CAGSRQDVYGYTF.

The chain uses TRBV7-2 and TRBJ2-5; TRBD2 matches at 7 bases. This CDR3 spans 16 amino acids. V trimming: 0 bases; J trimming: 2 bases; junction bases outside the gene matches: 6. Looked up from germline, CDR1 is SGHTA and CDR2 is FQGNSA. For the CDR3, the DNA is TGTGCCAGCAGCTTAGCGAGAGGACTAGAACAAGAGACCCAGTACTTC. It specifies CASSLARGLEQETQYF.

Details on this clonotype: A read error may account for a junction end that differs from germline. V usage is TRBV15 and J usage is TRBJ2-4; tentatively, D is TRBD2 (5 bases). This CDR3 spans 19 amino acids. From germline, CDR1 is LNHNV and CDR2 YYDKDF (reference sequence). The CDR3 is CATSRDPRGSRLAKNIQYF. The CDR3 DNA reads as TGCGCCACCAGCAGAGATCCCAGAGGGAGCAGACTAGCCAAAAACATTCAGTACTTC.

The table lists this clonotype with a few counts. The V gene is TRBV7-2, the J gene TRBJ1-5; D is undetermined. The germline CDR1 and CDR2 sequences are SGHTA and FQGNSA. The CDR3 has 14 residues. V lost 3 bases and J lost 1, with 7 bases in between. The CDR3 spells CASSLDWSNQPQHF. CDR3 nucleotides: TGTGCCAGCAGCTTGGATTGGAGCAATCAGCCCCAGCATTTT.

This clonotype was detected only a few times. The rearrangement uses TRBV6-5 and TRBJ2-6; D ambiguous. From germline, CDR1 is MNHEY and CDR2 SVGAGI. The length of the CDR3 is 17 residues. V gave up 5 bases and J gave up 0 bases, with 14 bases separating them. The CDR3 DNA follows: TGTGCCAGCAGTACGACAAGACGTCTCTCTGGGGCCAACGTCCTGACTTTC. Translated: CASSTTRRLSGANVLTF.

This CDR3 reads CASSHLLENTGELFF. The CDR3 DNA reads as TGTGCCAGCAGCCATTTGTTAGAAAACACCGGGGAGCTGTTTTTT. The gene calls are TRBV7-9 and TRBJ2-2, with D unclear. CDR3 length: 15 residues. Trimming removed 5 bases at V and 2 bases at J, with 12 bases between. Germline V CDR1 and CDR2: SEHNR, FQNEAQ (reference sequence).

V is TRBV20-1 and J is TRBJ2-7, with no clear D. The V end lost 5 bases, the J end lost 0 bases, and 14 bases lay between the germline ends. Germline CDR1 and CDR2: DFQATT and SNEGSKA (reference sequence). CDR3 size: 14 residues. DNA of the CDR3: TGCAGTGCTTGTGAGGCGGCGAGCTCCTACGAGCAGTACTTC. Its protein product is CSACEAASSYEQYF.